The clone carrying this T cell receptor beta chain was seen a single time. No antigen is known for it. The source of the sample is a study of T cell repertoires in cytomegalovirus infection. On the study more broadly: Recently identified HLA-C-restricted and well-studied HLA-B-restricted CMV epitopes were used. Study-level points and caveats: In two of eight donors, the top clonotype was HLA-C-restricted CMV-specific. Using cumulative public TCR beta family frequency, the authors identified those who carried CMV together with the relevant HLA.

The V and J ends lost 0 bases and 0 bases respectively, with 12 bases between them. CDR1 is LNHNV, CDR2 YYDKDF, per germline (reference sequence). The CDR3 has 16 amino acids. TCRdb reanalysed the reads using MiXCR and keeps one entry per CDR3 protein. Altogether approximately 1,000,000 distinct CDR3 sequences are present, less than 35% being singletons, with the ten largest covering around an eighth. The starting material was cultured CD8+ T cells from PBMCs, obtained from culture after CMV antigen stimulation. The TCR comes from a human donor in good health (CMV status not recorded). Some clones in this sample may be carry-over from other donors' samples. The chain is built from TRBV15 and TRBJ2-7; D might be TRBD1 or TRBD2, each matching 5 bases. CDR3 bases: TGTGCCACCAGCAGAGATAAGGGGAGAAGCTCCTACGAGCAGTACGTC. It yields the protein CATSRDKGRSSYEQYV.